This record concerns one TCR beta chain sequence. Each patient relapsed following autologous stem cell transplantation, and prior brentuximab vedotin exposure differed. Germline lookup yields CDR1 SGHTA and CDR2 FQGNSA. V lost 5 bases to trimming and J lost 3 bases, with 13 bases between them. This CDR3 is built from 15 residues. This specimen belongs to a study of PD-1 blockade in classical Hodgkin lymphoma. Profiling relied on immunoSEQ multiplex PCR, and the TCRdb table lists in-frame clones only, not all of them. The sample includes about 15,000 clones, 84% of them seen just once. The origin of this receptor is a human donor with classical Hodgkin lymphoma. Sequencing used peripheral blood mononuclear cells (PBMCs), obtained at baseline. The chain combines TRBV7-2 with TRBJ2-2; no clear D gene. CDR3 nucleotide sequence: TGTGCCAGCAGCCCGTATAGGCCGGACACCGGGGAGCTGTTTTTT. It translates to CASSPYRPDTGELFF.